The T cell receptor (beta chain) under discussion was sequenced for a study of human T cells and chemical hapten exposure. Study in general: Upper back patch tests used 0.01% DPC, scored after 6 days.

This clonotype has more than one count but fewer than ten. Germline values: CDR1 SQVTM, CDR2 ANQGSEA. CDR3 size: 16 residues. V lost 0 bases to trimming and J lost 5 bases, with 20 bases between them. Within the library, unique molecular identifiers were attached to each individual cDNA molecule. TCRdb redid the calling of the RACE reads with MiXCR, one entry per CDR3 protein. The sample lists 380,000 or so distinct CDR3 sequences; more than 4.5% were seen once. This sample's time point: patch test 1, 2 weeks after DPC sensitization. The treatment denotes: therapeutic diphenylcyclopropenone sensitization with weekly scalp DPC. Ahead of each patch test application, blood was drawn. The study enrolled 18 to 70-year-old alopecia patients suitable for DPC.

This TCR was recovered from a woman in her 50s with alopecia areata. Some clones in this sample may be carry-over from other donors' samples. This chain uses TRBV29-1 with TRBJ2-7; D unresolved. The specimen was whole blood, collected in connection with sensitization to the hapten diphenylcyclopropenone (DPC). The CDR3 region is CSVEDRFGWGRNEQYF. The CDR3 DNA follows: TGCAGCGTTGAAGATCGCTTCGGGTGGGGTCGGAACGAGCAGTACTTC.